What follows are 2 T cell receptor beta chains derived from one specimen sequenced in a study of beta chain features in type 1 diabetes. These receptors' targets are unknown. Study outcomes and limitations: Type 1 diabetes patients had moderately but significantly shorter TCRB CDR3s in all four CD4+ subsets.

The isolated RNA, all of it, was reverse transcribed, so expressed TCRB transcripts were what got sequenced. Assay used: immunoSEQ multiplex PCR; TCRdb lists only in-frame clones, some missing. The sample includes about 710,000 clones, over 12% of them seen just once. Sequenced: naive CD4+ T cells from blood. These receptors all stem from a man younger than 35 with type 1 diabetes.

J is TRBJ2-7 and V is TRBV27; possibly TRBD1 for D (6 bases). The CDR3 length is 14 residues. Germline-derived CDR1 and CDR2 are MNHEY and SMNVEV (reference sequence). V dropped 3 bases and J dropped 1 base, with 10 bases sitting between them. CDR3 nucleotides: TGTGCCAGCAGTTTTCAGGGGCCATCCTACGAGCAGTACTTC. Protein: CASSFQGPSYEQYF.

This clone appeared a few times. The rearrangement uses TRBV5-1 and TRBJ1-2; D is possibly TRBD1 (5 bases). The CDR3 contains 14 residues. V was clipped by 3 bases and J by 14 bases, with 23 bases between them. Looked up from germline, CDR1 is SGHRS and CDR2 is YFSETQ. The CDR3, as DNA: TGCGCCAGCAGCTCTGGGGGACTGGACGGAGCAGGAACCTTC. Encoded protein: CASSSGGLDGAGTF.